The rows below give T cell receptor beta chains drawn from one sample of a study of blood T cell repertoires in COVID-19. Sequencing was performed with immunoSEQ multiplex PCR; in TCRdb, only in-frame clones are kept and a portion is missing. The sample has about 350,000 clones, roughly 90% seen once. Specimen: peripheral blood. The origin of the receptors is a woman in her fifties or sixties with COVID-19, enrolled during active disease. The CDR3 runs from the conserved cysteine through the conserved F or W. The D gene is left open where the match is weak. Clone size, where shown, is once, few, many, or a class for clones that have expanded.

DNA: TGTGCCAGCACCACAGGGTTTGGGGGCTACACCTTC
CDR3: CASTTGFGGYTF
size: .
length: 12
D: .
J: TRBJ1-2
V: TRBV12-3/TRBV12-4

DNA: TGTGCCTGGAGGGAAGCGGGGGGGCGGACCGGGGAGCTGTTTTTT
CDR3: CAWREAGGRTGELFF
size: .
length: 15
D: TRBD2
J: TRBJ2-2
V: TRBV30

DNA: TGTGCCAGCAGTTACTTGGGGTTTACTAGCGATGAGCAGTTCTTC
CDR3: CASSYLGFTSDEQFF
size: .
length: 15
D: TRBD2
J: TRBJ2-1
V: TRBV6-2/TRBV6-3

DNA: TGTGCCTGGAGTGTACAGTCGAGGGGGTCAGCTTTCTTT
CDR3: CAWSVQSRGSAFF
size: .
length: 13
D: .
J: TRBJ1-1
V: TRBV30

DNA: TGTGCCAGCAGCCCTTCCTACAATGAGCAGTTCTTC
CDR3: CASSPSYNEQFF
size: .
length: 12
D: .
J: TRBJ2-1
V: TRBV14

DNA: TGTGCCAGCTCACTCGACAGCTATGGCTACACCTTC
CDR3: CASSLDSYGYTF
size: .
length: 12
D: .
J: TRBJ1-2
V: TRBV18

DNA: TGTGCCAGCAGCCCAAGGGGGGGGGCCCTCCCCTACAATGAGCAGTTCTTC
CDR3: CASSPRGGALPYNEQFF
size: .
length: 17
D: .
J: TRBJ2-1
V: TRBV5-6

DNA: TGTGCCAGCAGCGTGCAGGGGACGAACACTGAAGCTTTCTTT
CDR3: CASSVQGTNTEAFF
size: .
length: 14
D: .
J: TRBJ1-1
V: TRBV9

DNA: TGTGCCAGCAGTTACGGATGGGCTCAGCCCCAGCATTTT
CDR3: CASSYGWAQPQHF
size: .
length: 13
D: .
J: TRBJ1-5
V: TRBV6-5

DNA: TGTGCCAGTAGTGGTGGGGGGGTTTACAATGAGCAGTTCTTC
CDR3: CASSGGGVYNEQFF
size: .
length: 14
D: TRBD2
J: TRBJ2-1
V: TRBV19

DNA: TGTGCCAGCAGTGATCTCAGGGGCCCCAATGCCCTATGGGGCTACACCTTC
CDR3: CASSDLRGPNALWGYTF
size: .
length: 17
D: .
J: TRBJ1-2
V: TRBV25-1

DNA: TGTGCCAGCAGTTATGCGGACAGGTACACTGAAGCTTTCTTT
CDR3: CASSYADRYTEAFF
size: .
length: 14
D: TRBD1
J: TRBJ1-1
V: TRBV6-5

DNA: TGCGCCAGCAGCGCCGCGACAGGGGTTGCCGGCTACACCTTC
CDR3: CASSAATGVAGYTF
size: once
length: 14
D: TRBD1
J: TRBJ1-2
V: TRBV5-1

DNA: TGTGCCAGCAGCTGGAGAGTTGCAACTAATGAAAAACTGTTTTTT
CDR3: CASSWRVATNEKLFF
size: .
length: 15
D: .
J: TRBJ1-4
V: TRBV11-2

DNA: TGTGCCAGCAGTTCGTACTACGAGCAGTACTTC
CDR3: CASSSYYEQYF
size: .
length: 11
D: .
J: TRBJ2-7
V: TRBV27

DNA: TGTGCCAGTACCATACGCCCACAGAATCTTAATCAGCCCCAGCATTTT
CDR3: CASTIRPQNLNQPQHF
size: .
length: 16
D: .
J: TRBJ1-5
V: TRBV19

DNA: TGTGCCAGCAGTGAAGGTTGGAGGGACTATGGCTACACCTTC
CDR3: CASSEGWRDYGYTF
size: .
length: 14
D: .
J: TRBJ1-2
V: TRBV6-1

DNA: TGTGCTAGTGGTTTGGCCCCGGGACAGGGGTACAATGAGCAGTTCTTC
CDR3: CASGLAPGQGYNEQFF
size: .
length: 16
D: TRBD1
J: TRBJ2-1
V: TRBV12-5

DNA: TGTGCCAGCAGTGAACCATGGACAGTGGGAGGGGGCTACACCTTC
CDR3: CASSEPWTVGGGYTF
size: .
length: 15
D: .
J: TRBJ1-2
V: TRBV6-1

DNA: TGTGCCAGCAGTGGGGTCGGAGGGAACCAGCCCCAGCATTTT
CDR3: CASSGVGGNQPQHF
size: many
length: 14
D: .
J: TRBJ1-5
V: TRBV2

DNA: TGCGCCAGCAGCCTATTACAGATACCGAACACTGAAGCTTTCTTT
CDR3: CASSLLQIPNTEAFF
size: .
length: 15
D: .
J: TRBJ1-1
V: TRBV5-1

DNA: TGTGCCAGCAGGCGACAGGGGTTTACCGCTGAAGCTTTCTTT
CDR3: CASRRQGFTAEAFF
size: .
length: 14
D: TRBD1
J: TRBJ1-1
V: TRBV6-5

DNA: TGTGCCAGCAGTTATCGGCTAGCCAATGATGGGAATGAGCAGTTCTTC
CDR3: CASSYRLANDGNEQFF
size: .
length: 16
D: .
J: TRBJ2-1
V: TRBV6-5

DNA: TGTGCCACCGAGGGGGCGCGTGGCTACACCTTC
CDR3: CATEGARGYTF
size: .
length: 11
D: TRBD1
J: TRBJ1-2
V: TRBV28

DNA: TGTGCCAGCAGTTCGCGGAGGGAAAACACTGAAGCTTTCTTT
CDR3: CASSSRRENTEAFF
size: .
length: 14
D: .
J: TRBJ1-1
V: TRBV6-5

DNA: TGTGCCAGCTCACCACCGGCGTCTCTCGGGTGGACCCAGTACTTC
CDR3: CASSPPASLGWTQYF
size: .
length: 15
D: .
J: TRBJ2-5
V: TRBV18

DNA: TGCAGCGCCCAGGGAACTGAAGCTTTCTTT
CDR3: CSAQGTEAFF
size: many
length: 10
D: .
J: TRBJ1-1
V: TRBV29-1

DNA: TGTGCCAGCAGCTCTGGGACAGGGGGAAACTATGGCTACACCTTC
CDR3: CASSSGTGGNYGYTF
size: once
length: 15
D: TRBD1
J: TRBJ1-2
V: TRBV7-9

DNA: TGTGCCAGCAGGGAGGGGAGCGGGGGCTCCGATACGCAGTATTTT
CDR3: CASREGSGGSDTQYF
size: .
length: 15
D: TRBD2
J: TRBJ2-3
V: TRBV9

DNA: TGTGCCAGCAGCGTAGACCCGGGACTAGCGGACAATGAGCAGTTCTTC
CDR3: CASSVDPGLADNEQFF
size: .
length: 16
D: TRBD2
J: TRBJ2-1
V: TRBV9

DNA: TGTGCCAGCAGTCCCAGCGGAGCCTACAATGAGCAGTTCTTC
CDR3: CASSPSGAYNEQFF
size: many
length: 14
D: .
J: TRBJ2-1
V: TRBV27

DNA: TGTGCCAGCAGCCCTCCTTGGGGCGGGGGATACACAGATACGCAGTATTTT
CDR3: CASSPPWGGGYTDTQYF
size: .
length: 17
D: TRBD2
J: TRBJ2-3
V: TRBV3-1/TRBV3-2

DNA: TGTGCCAGCCCGGCGGCGGCGCTAAACACCGGGGAGCTGTTTTTT
CDR3: CASPAAALNTGELFF
size: .
length: 15
D: .
J: TRBJ2-2
V: TRBV18

DNA: TGTGCCAGCAGCTTACAGGGTTGGGACACTGAAGCTTTCTTT
CDR3: CASSLQGWDTEAFF
size: .
length: 14
D: .
J: TRBJ1-1
V: TRBV7-3